A single sample is the source of the 28 T cell receptor beta chains below, sequenced in a study of cytomegalovirus exposure and HLA in healthy donors. It was with 60 Vbeta and 13 Jbeta primers that the PCR ran. The method was immunoSEQ multiplex PCR; TCRdb's version includes in-frame clones alone and lacks a portion of them. The sample carries approximately 190,000 clones, about 80% recorded once. The source material was PBMCs. These receptors were taken from a woman between 45 and 65 years old in good health and CMV-seropositive.

The V gene is TRBV9, the J gene TRBJ2-7; TRBD2 matches 11 bases. Trimming at V came to 0 bases and at J to 3 bases, leaving 2 bases not matched to a gene. Germline CDR1 is SGDLS and CDR2 is YYNGEE. The CDR3 loop spans 15 amino acids. CDR3 loop: CASSVEGTSGYEQYF. The CDR3 DNA reads as TGTGCCAGCAGCGTAGAAGGGACTAGCGGCTACGAGCAGTACTTC.

V and J are TRBV9 and TRBJ2-3; TRBD1 matches 9 bases. The CDR3 runs to 16 residues. J lost 7 bases, V lost 3 bases, and 12 bases had no gene match. From germline, CDR1 is SGDLS and CDR2 YYNGEE. CDR3 region: CASSAPTGGTLNTQYF. In DNA, the CDR3 is TGTGCCAGCAGCGCGCCGACAGGGGGTACACTAAATACGCAGTATTTT.

The chain uses TRBV19 and TRBJ1-5, with D hard to call. This CDR3 contains 15 residues. V lost 6 bases, J lost 3 bases, and 15 bases lay in between. CDR1 and CDR2 from the germline V gene are LNHDA and SQIVND (reference sequence). In DNA form, the CDR3 reads TGTGCCAGTAGAGCACGGGATCTAATCAATCAGCCCCAGCATTTT. Protein sequence: CASRARDLINQPQHF.

Concerning this clone: A read error may account for a junction end that differs from germline. The chain is built from TRBV7-7 and TRBJ2-1, with D possibly being TRBD2 (6 bases). The CDR3 length is 16 residues. The germline gives CDR1 SSHAT, CDR2 FNYEAQ (reference sequence). The CDR3 nucleotides read TGTGCTAGCACCACTCATGGGGGGAGATCCTACAATGAGCAGTTCTTC. Amino acids: CASTTHGGRSYNEQFF.

The chain couples TRBV27 to TRBJ1-2; D remains unclear. CDR3 length equals 13 residues. V was trimmed by 0 bases and J by 8 bases, leaving 10 bases between them. CDR1 is MNHEY, CDR2 SMNVEV, per germline (reference sequence). DNA for the CDR3: TGTGCCAGCAGTTTATCTGGTCAAGCCGGCTACACCTTC. Its protein product is CASSLSGQAGYTF.

The chain joins TRBV18 to TRBJ2-1; D gene ambiguous. CDR1 is KGHSH and CDR2 is LQKENI in the germline V gene. CDR3 length: 17 amino acids. V was clipped by 3 bases and J by 4 bases, with 19 bases between them. Here the CDR3 DNA reads TGTGCCAGCTCACCCCTATCGACTCTACAACTTTACAATGAGCAGTTCTTC. Translating it yields CASSPLSTLQLYNEQFF.

This clone was observed a few times. V usage is TRBV28 and J usage is TRBJ2-1; no definite D call. This CDR3 is built from 15 residues. The V and J ends lost 4 bases and 8 bases respectively, with 18 bases between them. The germline V gene encodes CDR1 MDHEN and CDR2 SYDVKM. This CDR3 is CASSSLVAGWYEQFF. The CDR3 DNA reads as TGTGCCAGCAGTTCCCTCGTGGCCGGGTGGTATGAGCAGTTCTTC.

This clone is a singleton in its sample. The rearrangement uses TRBV5-4 and TRBJ2-7, with D possibly matching TRBD1 (5 bases). V was shortened by 1 base and J by 5 bases, with 13 bases between the two germline ends. Germline lookup yields CDR1 SGHNT and CDR2 YYREEE (reference sequence). The CDR3 is 14 amino acids. CDR3 coding DNA: TGTGCCAGCAGCTTGTTTGCAGGGTGGGACGAGCAGTACTTC. Translating it yields CASSLFAGWDEQYF.

This clone was detected once. This chain joins TRBV15 and TRBJ2-7; 9 positions match TRBD2. V lost 4 bases and J lost 7; bases outside the gene matches: 5. Germline CDR1 is LNHNV and CDR2 is YYDKDF (reference sequence). This CDR3 has 13 amino acids. CDR3 amino acids: CATSKGTSREQYF. As DNA, the CDR3 is TGTGCCACCAGCAAAGGGACTAGCAGGGAGCAGTACTTC.

This clone came up a few times. The chain links TRBV19 to TRBJ2-1; maybe TRBD1 (6 bases). The CDR3 has 13 residues. CDR1 LNHDA and CDR2 SQIVND come from the germline V gene (reference sequence). V was shortened by 9 bases and J by 6 bases, with 15 bases between the two germline ends. The CDR3 region is CARNDRKSNEQFF. The DNA of the CDR3 is TGTGCCAGGAATGACAGGAAATCCAATGAGCAGTTCTTC. The full variable domain, with the rest looked up from reference TRBV19 and TRBJ2-1, is DGGITQSPKYLFRKEGQNVTLSCEQNLNHDAMYWYRQDPGQGLRLIYYSQIVNDFQKGDIAEGYSVSREKKESFPLTVTSAQKNPTAFYLCARNDRKSNEQFFGPGTRLTVL.

This clone has only one observation. This sequence joins TRBV19 and TRBJ1-5; maybe TRBD1 (5 bases). The V gene's germline CDR1 is LNHDA and CDR2 SQIVND (reference sequence). This CDR3 spans 17 amino acids. Deletions cut 2 bases from V and 4 bases from J, with 18 bases between. The DNA for the CDR3 is TGTGCCAGTAGTATAAGTGGAGGGGCCGTCCTAAATCAGCCCCAGCATTTT. This translates into CASSISGGAVLNQPQHF.

The CDR3 loop is CASSWRGGVQETQYF. The CDR3, as DNA: TGTGCCAGCAGCTGGAGGGGGGGGGTCCAAGAGACCCAGTACTTC. V is TRBV5-5 and J is TRBJ2-5; D is perhaps TRBD2 (7 bases). This CDR3 contains 15 residues. CDR1 and CDR2 (germline): SGHKS, YYEKEE (reference sequence). Trimming took off 3 bases at V and 1 base at J, with 13 bases between the two ends.

This clone came up a few times. The conserved phenylalanine or tryptophan normally closing the CDR3 is absent here, so this likely arose from a read error. The limits of the CDR3 on the DNA are not certain, so only TCRdb's listed CDR3 is given. The CDR3 sequence: CASSYPGTVCLN. The chain combines TRBV6-5 with TRBJ1-4; TRBD1 is the table's D call and was not checked against the DNA. Germline V gives CDR1 MNHEY, CDR2 SVGAGI. The CDR3 is made up of 12 amino acids, end residues included.

This clone was seen a single time. The chain employs TRBV23-1 and TRBJ2-2; 14 bases map to TRBD2. TRBV23-1 is labeled an ORF, and its function is uncertain. CDR3 size: 19 residues. Trimming removed 2 bases from V and 0 bases from J; junction bases left unmatched: 5. The CDR3 loop reads CASSQKTSGGGSNTGELFF. As DNA, the CDR3 is TGCGCCAGCAGTCAAAAGACTAGCGGGGGGGGATCGAACACCGGGGAGCTGTTTTTT.

The rearrangement links TRBV2 to TRBJ1-2; 12 nucleotides agree with TRBD1. After removal of 7 bases from V and 6 bases from J, the junction contained 6 bases not matched to a gene. The germline V gene encodes CDR1 SNHLY and CDR2 FYNNEI. The CDR3 has 14 residues. CDR3 sequence reads: CASKGQGANHGYTF. Written as DNA, the CDR3 is TGTGCCAGCAAGGGACAGGGGGCGAACCATGGCTACACCTTC. The variable domain in full, completed from reference TRBV2 and TRBJ1-2, reads EPEVTQTPSHQVTQMGQEVILRCVPISNHLYFYWYRQILGQKVEFLVSFYNNEISEKSEIFDDQFSVERPDGSNFTLKIRSTKLEDSAMYFCASKGQGANHGYTFGSGTRLTVV.

This clone was picked up a small number of times. The chain carries TRBV28 and TRBJ1-5; 8 bases map to TRBD1. Germline V lookup: CDR1 MDHEN, CDR2 SYDVKM. With V trimmed by 2 bases and J by 4 bases, 4 bases remained unmatched. This CDR3 has 15 amino acids. CDR3 bases: TGTGCCAGCAGTTTACTACAGGGGGTAAATCAGCCCCAGCATTTT. Encoded protein: CASSLLQGVNQPQHF. Variable domain in full (rest from reference TRBV28 and TRBJ1-5): DVKVTQSSRYLVKRTGEKVFLECVQDMDHENMFWYRQDPGLGLRLIYFSYDVKMKEKGDIPEGYSVSREKKERFSLILESASTNQTSMYLCASSLLQGVNQPQHFGDGTRLSIL.

This chain joins TRBV6-5 and TRBJ2-7; possible D gene TRBD1, 5 bases. The CDR3 extends over 12 amino acids. Trimming shortened V by 5 bases and J by 3 bases, and 8 bases separated the two germline ends. Looked up from germline, CDR1 is MNHEY and CDR2 is SVGAGI. The CDR3 DNA reads TGTGCCAGCAGTCGCCAGGGCTACGAGCAGTACTTC. Translated: CASSRQGYEQYF.

The table lists this clone with a count of one. The J gene is TRBJ1-5, the V gene TRBV14; 7 nucleotides line up with TRBD1. The CDR3 is made up of 14 amino acids. Germline CDR1 is SGHDN and CDR2 is FVKESK. The J segment lost 3 bases and the V segment lost 5 bases, leaving 4 bases of the junction unmatched. CDR3 sequence reads: CASSATGVNQPQHF. Here the CDR3 DNA reads TGTGCCAGCAGCGCCACAGGGGTCAATCAGCCCCAGCATTTT.

This chain joins TRBV7-2 and TRBJ2-1, with a weak D call TRBD1 (7 bases). CDR3 length: 15 residues. Germline V CDR1 and CDR2: SGHTA, FQGNSA. Trimming took off 5 bases at V and 6 bases at J, with 17 bases between the two ends. This CDR3 is CASSPAQGGFNEQFF. Written as DNA, the CDR3 is TGTGCCAGCAGCCCCGCCCAGGGGGGTTTCAATGAGCAGTTCTTC. Full variable domain (remainder filled in from reference TRBV7-2 and TRBJ2-1): GAGVSQSPSNKVTEKGKDVELRCDPISGHTALYWYRQSLGQGLEFLIYFQGNSAPDKSGLPSDRFSAERTGGSVSTLTIQRTQQEDSAVYLCASSPAQGGFNEQFFGPGTRLTVL.

The chain has TRBV6-1 and TRBJ1-2; possible D gene TRBD1, 6 bases. Germline CDR1 is MNHNS and CDR2 is SASEGT. The CDR3 has 13 amino acids. The V and J ends lost 6 bases and 4 bases respectively, with 12 bases between them. The CDR3 here is CASRTGQTYGYTF. In DNA form, the CDR3 reads TGTGCCAGCAGAACTGGACAGACCTATGGCTACACCTTC.

The rearrangement joins TRBV18 to TRBJ1-5; 7 bases line up with TRBD1. CDR3 length equals 13 residues. With 5 bases clipped from V and 3 bases from J, the junction kept 1 base outside the gene matches. CDR1 KGHSH and CDR2 LQKENI come from the germline V gene. The CDR3, as DNA: TGTGCCAGCTCAGGACAGGACAATCAGCCCCAGCATTTT. This gives the protein CASSGQDNQPQHF.

The chain is built from TRBV11-3 and TRBJ1-5; no reliable D call. Deletions cut 5 bases from V and 5 bases from J, with 13 bases between. The CDR3 is 14 residues long. Per the germline V gene, CDR1 is SGHNT and CDR2 is YENEEA. The chain's CDR3 is CASSERLGDQPQHF. For the CDR3, the DNA is TGTGCCAGCAGCGAAAGGCTGGGAGATCAGCCCCAGCATTTT.

V is TRBV28 and J is TRBJ1-1, with 7 bases lining up with TRBD1. The junction had 16 bases not matched to a gene; V was cut back by 7 bases and J by 11 bases. Looked up from germline, CDR1 is MDHEN and CDR2 is SYDVKM. The CDR3 runs 14 residues. The CDR3 sequence is CASTTGTAYGGAFF. The CDR3 nucleotides read TGTGCCAGCACGACGGGGACAGCCTATGGTGGGGCTTTCTTT.

V is TRBV27 and J is TRBJ2-7; 7 bases map to TRBD2. Germline values: CDR1 MNHEY, CDR2 SMNVEV (reference sequence). Trimming cost V 1 base and J 0 bases; bases outside gene matches: 3. The CDR3 totals 15 residues. The CDR3 here is CASSLWSGGSYEQYF. For the CDR3, the DNA is TGTGCCAGCAGTTTATGGTCGGGGGGCTCCTACGAGCAGTACTTC.

Comment on this clone: One end of the junction is discordant with germline, which a read error may explain. This sequence joins TRBV7-9 and TRBJ2-1, with 15 bases fitting TRBD2. The CDR3 has 17 amino acids. Germline values: CDR1 SEHNR, CDR2 FQNEAQ (reference sequence). The CDR3 DNA follows: TGTTCCAGCAGCCCTAGGACTAGCGGGGGGGGCTACAATGAGCAGTTCTTC. Encoded protein: CSSSPRTSGGGYNEQFF. The full variable domain, in which reference TRBV7-9 and TRBJ2-1 provide the parts outside the CDR3, is DTGVSQNPRHKITKRGQNVTFRCDPISEHNRLYWYRQTLGQGPEFLTYFQNEAQLEKSRLLSDRFSAERPKGSFSTLEIQRTEQGDSAMYLCSSSPRTSGGGYNEQFFGPGTRLTVL.

A few counts support this clone. The rearrangement uses TRBV5-1 and TRBJ1-4, with D possibly matching TRBD1 (6 bases). CDR3 size: 14 residues. Germline V CDR1 and CDR2: SGHRS, YFSETQ. V lost 2 bases, J lost 4 bases, and 9 bases lay in between. The CDR3 here is CASSLQGLNEKLFF. The CDR3 nucleotides read TGCGCCAGCAGCTTACAGGGTCTTAATGAAAAACTGTTTTTT.

The V and J genes are TRBV19 and TRBJ1-5; no definite D call. V gave up 7 bases and J gave up 3 bases, with 10 bases separating them. Per the germline V gene, CDR1 is LNHDA and CDR2 is SQIVND (reference sequence). The CDR3 loop spans 13 amino acids. The CDR3 region has the DNA TGTGCCAGTACTACTACCCTCAATCAGCCCCAGCATTTT. Amino acid sequence: CASTTTLNQPQHF.

Only a few counts were recorded for this clone. This same CDR3 is encoded by further DNA sequences in the sample. The rearrangement links TRBV5-1 to TRBJ1-1; perhaps TRBD1 as D (6 bases). This CDR3 has 14 residues. Trimming took off 4 bases at V and 1 base at J, with 11 bases between the two ends. Germline V CDR1 and CDR2: SGHRS, YFSETQ. Here the CDR3 reads CASSPGHQNTEAFF. CDR3 DNA: TGCGCCAGCAGCCCGGGACACCAGAACACTGAAGCTTTCTTT.